What follows are 5 T cell receptor beta chains derived from one specimen sequenced in a study of radiotherapy plus CTLA-4 blockade in lung cancer. The method was immunoSEQ multiplex PCR; TCRdb's version includes in-frame clones alone and lacks a portion of them. Of 95,000 to 150,000 clones detected, 90% appear once; the ten largest clones hold under 8%. Sequenced here: peripheral blood, sampled from a patient treated with radiotherapy plus ipilimumab. Receptors originate from a human donor with non-small cell lung cancer that progressed on radiotherapy plus ipilimumab.

The chain joins TRBV19 to TRBJ2-2, with 9 nucleotides matching TRBD2. Germline CDR1 LNHDA, CDR2 SQIVND (reference sequence). CDR3 length: 17 amino acids. Unmatched junction bases numbered 9, after V lost 5 bases and J lost 2 bases. The DNA of the CDR3 is TGTGCCAGTAGTCGGGGGCGGGAGGGTTCTAACACCGGGGAGCTGTTTTTT. This translates into CASSRGREGSNTGELFF.

In the case of this clone: The sample holds other DNA sequences that translate to the same CDR3. The chain employs TRBV18 and TRBJ2-3, with unresolved D. The CDR3 spans 12 residues. Germline CDR1 reads KGHSH; CDR2 reads LQKENI. With 1 base removed from V and 5 bases from J, the gap between germline ends came to 4 bases. The CDR3 DNA is TGTGCCAGCTCACCACGCGGAGATACGCAGTATTTT. It codes for CASSPRGDTQYF.

The V and J genes are TRBV6-1 and TRBJ2-1; no definite D call. Looked up from germline, CDR1 is MNHNS and CDR2 is SASEGT. The CDR3 runs 13 residues. V was pared by 5 bases and J by 9 bases, with 14 bases between. As DNA, the CDR3 is TGTGCCAGCAGTAACCTCCTAGAACCTGAGCAGTTCTTC. Protein: CASSNLLEPEQFF.

This chain links TRBV11-3 with TRBJ1-4; 8 bases match TRBD1. The germline CDR1 and CDR2 sequences are SGHNT and YENEEA. V trimming: 5 bases; J trimming: 7 bases; junction bases outside the gene matches: 9. CDR3 size: 15 residues. The CDR3 nucleotides are TGTGCCAGCAGCCGCGGACAGGGTGAAACTGAAAAACTGTTTTTT. The encoded protein is CASSRGQGETEKLFF.

The chain couples TRBV11-3 to TRBJ2-2, with 9 bases aligning to TRBD2. Germline CDR1 is SGHNT and CDR2 is YENEEA. The CDR3 is 16 residues long. Losses at the gene ends were 4 bases for V and 4 bases for J; bases not matched to a gene: 7. CDR3 coding DNA: TGTGCCAGCAGCTACCTAGCGGGGACTACCACCGGGGAGCTGTTTTTT. Amino acids: CASSYLAGTTTGELFF.